There are a few counts of the clone carrying this T cell receptor (beta chain). Its antigen is not identified. This specimen comes from a study of blood T cells in healthy people across ages. Findings of the study overall: More naive CD4+ cells and higher diversity were found in long-lived than in aged donors.

Sample-barcoded 5' priming and a J-beta primer mix drove a second PCR of about 6 to 12 cycles. TCRdb passed the 5' RACE reads through MiXCR, listing each CDR3 protein once. The sample has about 800,000 distinct CDR3 sequences, roughly 25% seen once. The ends were cut back, 10 bases at V and 1 base at J, with 13 bases in the middle. Germline CDR1 is ENHRY and CDR2 is SYGVKD. The CDR3 runs to 13 residues. The data also belong to a second study, concerning T cells of mothers and their children.

The clonotype comes from a boy aged 5 to 17 in good health. Sequencing was done on a sample of blood. This sequence joins TRBV10-3 and TRBJ1-1; perhaps TRBD1 as D (6 bases). The CDR3 region is CATGAQANTEAFF. DNA for the CDR3: TGTGCCACAGGGGCTCAGGCGAACACTGAAGCTTTCTTT.